This T cell receptor beta chain was profiled in a study of shared clonotypes between healthy human individuals. Clones were sequenced by immunoSEQ multiplex PCR, and TCRdb holds only the in-frame ones, with some missing. The sample gives some 500,000 clones, about 96% of which show up once; about 0.064% is in the top ten. The CDR3 runs to 16 residues. The germline gives CDR1 LGHNA, CDR2 YNFKEQ. Trimming cost V 1 base and J 4 bases; bases outside gene matches: 8. This receptor was identified in a woman under 40 in good health. The gene calls are TRBV4-2 and TRBJ2-3; 7 nucleotides line up with TRBD2. Sequencing was performed on naive CD4+ T cells sorted from blood. Subset specified: CD45RA+ positively selected. DNA of the CDR3: TGTGCCAGCAGCCAAGCCGGCGGGAGTGGTGCAGATACGCAGTATTTT. This codes for CASSQAGGSGADTQYF.